These 20 T cell receptor beta chains share one sample of origin, sequenced in a study of human T cells and chemical hapten exposure. Time point noted: patch test 1, 2 weeks after DPC sensitization. Treatment here: therapeutic diphenylcyclopropenone sensitization with weekly scalp DPC. TCRdb reprocessed the RACE reads via MiXCR and lists one record per CDR3 protein. The sample has 150,000 to 200,000 distinct CDR3 sequences; roughly 15% are singletons. The source was whole blood, collected in connection with sensitization to the hapten diphenylcyclopropenone (DPC). These receptors originate from a woman aged 25-40 years with alopecia areata. Some clones in this sample may be carry-over from other donors' samples.

This clonotype turned up a few times. The V gene is TRBV6-2 or TRBV6-3, the J gene TRBJ2-2; no definite D call. This CDR3 is 11 amino acids long. The V gene's germline CDR1 is MNHEY and CDR2 SVGEGT. Trimming pared 6 bases from V and 6 bases from J, leaving 5 bases between. The DNA for the CDR3 is TGTGCCAGCAGGGGTCCCGGGGAGCTGTTTTTT. Translation: CASRGPGELFF.

The V and J genes are TRBV12-5 and TRBJ1-1, with TRBD1 matching over 11 bases. Germline V lookup: CDR1 LGHNT, CDR2 FRNRAP. V shed 5 bases, J shed 5 bases, and the junction held 4 bases outside the gene matches. The CDR3 runs to 14 residues. The CDR3 coding sequence is TGTGCTAGTGGTGGACAGGGGGCGAGTACTGAAGCTTTCTTT. This codes for CASGGQGASTEAFF.

A few counts support this clonotype. The gene calls are TRBV5-3 and TRBJ1-6, with 7 bases aligning to TRBD1. TRBV5-3 has ORF status, its function being uncertain. The V and J ends lost 7 bases and 7 bases, in that order; junction bases with no gene match: 8. This CDR3 comprises 14 residues. DNA for the CDR3: TGTGCCAGACCCCAGGACAGGAGAAATTCACCCCTCCACTTT. Translated, it gives CARPQDRRNSPLHF.

This clonotype was counted a few times. The rearrangement uses TRBV7-2 and TRBJ2-5; D uncertain. The CDR3 loop spans 14 amino acids. Trimming took off 1 base at V and 5 bases at J, with 11 bases between the two ends. Germline CDR1 SGHTA, CDR2 FQGNSA. CDR3 sequence (DNA): TGTGCCAGCAGCTTAGGTTTCCGGGCGGAGACCCAGTACTTC. Its protein is CASSLGFRAETQYF.

This clonotype has ten or more counts. The chain is built from TRBV29-1 and TRBJ1-1; no definite D call. The CDR3 contains 13 residues. CDR1 and CDR2 (germline): SQVTM, ANQGSEA. V lost 6 bases, J lost 0 bases, and 11 bases lay in between. The chain's CDR3 is CSVGIGMNTEAFF. The DNA of the CDR3 is TGCAGCGTAGGAATAGGCATGAACACTGAAGCTTTCTTT.

The V gene is TRBV5-1, the J gene TRBJ2-1; D gene uncertain. Germline CDR1 reads SGHRS; CDR2 reads YFSETQ. The V end lost 0 bases, the J end lost 6 bases, and 7 bases lay between the germline ends. This CDR3 is 13 amino acids long. CDR3 sequence (DNA): TGCGCCAGCAGCTTGGTAGAGTCCAATGAGCAGTTCTTC. Encoded protein: CASSLVESNEQFF.

This clonotype appeared a single time. V is TRBV9 and J is TRBJ2-5; 9 bases line up with TRBD2. The V and J ends lost 2 bases and 5 bases, in that order; junction bases with no gene match: 4. This CDR3 region has 14 residues. The germline V gene has CDR1 SGDLS and CDR2 YYNGEE. The CDR3 region has the DNA TGTGCCAGCAGCGTTAGCGGGAGCGGGGAGACCCAGTACTTC. Protein sequence: CASSVSGSGETQYF.

This sequence joins TRBV5-6 and TRBJ1-1; TRBD1 matches at 7 bases. CDR1 SGHDT and CDR2 YYEEEE come from the germline V gene. The CDR3 sequence is 15 residues long. With V trimmed by 2 bases and J by 2 bases, 6 bases remained unmatched. The CDR3 nucleotides are TGTGCCAGCAGCTTCGGTTACAGGGGAAACACTGAAGCTTTCTTT. Amino acids: CASSFGYRGNTEAFF. Filled out from reference TRBV5-6 and TRBJ1-1, the complete variable domain reads DAGVTQSPTHLIKTRGQQVTLRCSPKSGHDTVSWYQQALGQGPQFIFQYYEEEERQRGNFPDRFSGHQFPNYSSELNVNALLLGDSALYLCASSFGYRGNTEAFFGQGTRLTVV.

The rearrangement links TRBV5-4 to TRBJ1-5; D unclear. The CDR3 runs to 14 residues. Germline V CDR1 and CDR2: SGHNT, YYREEE (reference sequence). Trimming pared 0 bases from V and 5 bases from J, leaving 9 bases between. The CDR3 coding sequence is TGTGCCAGCAGCTTGGCTGGGGTTGATCAGCCCCAGCATTTT. Protein: CASSLAGVDQPQHF.

This chain uses TRBV7-3 with TRBJ2-3; D is perhaps TRBD2 (6 bases). CDR1 is SGHTA, CDR2 FQGTGA, per germline. The CDR3 totals 12 residues. Trimming removed 4 bases at V and 8 bases at J, with 10 bases between. The CDR3 DNA follows: TGTGCCAGCAGCTCCGTCGGGGGTACGCAGTATTTT. As protein: CASSSVGGTQYF.

CDR3 DNA: TGTGCCAGCAGCGTCGCTAGCGGGGGTAGCACAGATACGCAGTATTTT. Its protein product is CASSVASGGSTDTQYF. This rearrangement joins TRBV9 to TRBJ2-3; 10 positions match TRBD2. The junction had 3 bases not matched to a gene; V was cut back by 2 bases and J by 0 bases. Germline V lookup: CDR1 SGDLS, CDR2 YYNGEE. The CDR3 spans 16 residues. The full variable domain, with the rest looked up from reference TRBV9 and TRBJ2-3, is DSGVTQTPKHLITATGQRVTLRCSPRSGDLSVYWYQQSLDQGLQFLIQYYNGEERAKGNILERFSAQQFPDLHSELNLSSLELGDSALYFCASSVASGGSTDTQYFGPGTRLTVL.

The rearrangement joins TRBV12-3 or TRBV12-4 to TRBJ1-5, with a weak D call TRBD1 (6 bases). The CDR3 contains 14 residues. Between the trimmed V and J ends, which lost 6 bases and 4 bases, there was a span of 13 bases. The CDR3 DNA follows: TGTGCCAGCAGACCGACGACAGGAAATCAGCCCCAGCATTTT. Protein: CASRPTTGNQPQHF.

This chain uses TRBV6-2 or TRBV6-3 with TRBJ1-1, with 8 bases identical to TRBD1. Trimming at V came to 10 bases and at J to 7 bases, leaving 11 bases not matched to a gene. The CDR3 sequence is 13 residues long. CDR1 MNHEY and CDR2 SVGEGT come from the germline V gene. This chain's CDR3 is CAIRTGTALEAFF. The CDR3 DNA follows: TGTGCCATAAGGACAGGGACGGCCCTTGAAGCTTTCTTT.

This clonotype was picked up many times. The chain joins TRBV12-3 or TRBV12-4 to TRBJ2-3; 9 bases align to TRBD1. The CDR3 spans 13 residues. The V and J ends lost 4 bases and 14 bases, in that order; junction bases with no gene match: 10. CDR3 in amino acids: CASSSTMTGGTYF. The CDR3 DNA reads TGTGCCAGCAGTTCTACGATGACAGGGGGAACGTATTTT.

The chain uses TRBV4-3 and TRBJ1-3; TRBD1 agrees at 8 bases. Trimming removed 1 base from V and 8 bases from J; junction bases left unmatched: 7. There are 15 residues in the CDR3. From germline, CDR1 is LGHNA and CDR2 YSLEER. The CDR3 DNA reads TGCGCCAGCAGCCAAGGGACAGGGACTAGAGACACCATATATTTT. Protein product: CASSQGTGTRDTIYF.

The V call is TRBV12-3 or TRBV12-4, the J call TRBJ2-2, with TRBD1 as a possible D gene (5 bases). Trimming removed 4 bases from V and 4 bases from J, with 13 bases in between. This CDR3 contains 15 residues. As DNA, the CDR3 is TGTGCCAGCAGTTCCCAGGGTTCCATCACCGGGGAGCTGTTTTTT. Residues: CASSSQGSITGELFF.

This clonotype was detected a few times. The chain links TRBV24-1 to TRBJ2-1, with 9 bases that match TRBD2. The CDR3 contains 17 residues. Germline CDR1 KGHDR, CDR2 SFDVKD. J was trimmed by 4 bases and V by 0 bases; bases with no gene match: 6. The chain's CDR3 is CATSDLRRGGTYNEQFF. The CDR3 coding sequence is TGTGCCACCAGTGATTTGCGGCGGGGGGGCACGTACAATGAGCAGTTCTTC.

Only one count was recorded for this clonotype. The chain employs TRBV30 and TRBJ1-1; D is unclear. V lost 1 base and J 6 bases, leaving 15 bases between the germline ends. The germline CDR1 and CDR2 sequences are GTSNPN and SVGIG (reference sequence). This CDR3 has 14 residues. The CDR3 protein is CAWSAGGSMAEAFF. For the CDR3, the DNA is TGTGCCTGGAGTGCAGGTGGCAGTATGGCTGAAGCTTTCTTT.

The rearrangement uses TRBV29-1 and TRBJ1-2; D not certain. Trimming pared 6 bases from V and 4 bases from J, leaving 18 bases between. The CDR3 covers 14 residues. In germline, CDR1 is SQVTM, CDR2 ANQGSEA. The CDR3 sequence is CSVNNVDSLYGYTF. CDR3 nucleotides: TGCAGCGTGAACAATGTTGACTCCCTCTATGGCTACACCTTC.

V and J are TRBV6-5 and TRBJ2-3; D ambiguous. This CDR3 contains 15 residues. Germline CDR1 MNHEY, CDR2 SVGAGI. V was trimmed by 6 bases and J by 0 bases, leaving 13 bases between them. The CDR3 region has the DNA TGTGCCAGCAGCCGCGTCTTGACTAGCACAGATACGCAGTATTTT. This gives the protein CASSRVLTSTDTQYF.